Listed below are T cell receptor beta chains from one sample, sequenced in a study of blood T cell repertoires in COVID-19. The data were produced by immunoSEQ multiplex PCR, yet TCRdb's version contains in-frame clones alone and is incomplete. The sample has more than 95,000 clones, 90% seen once. Sequencing was performed on peripheral blood. The source is a human donor with active COVID-19. The donor label of this sample is uncertain. Each CDR3 is given with its conserved first and last residue. The D gene is left open where the match is weak. The size field is filled for only some rows; it gives once, few, many or a size class.

clone size	V gene	J gene	D gene	CDR3 protein	CDR3 DNA
-	TRBV30	TRBJ2-5	-	CAWSVLIAGQETQYF	TGTGCCTGGAGTGTACTGATCGCCGGCCAAGAGACCCAGTACTTC
-	TRBV28	TRBJ2-1	TRBD2	CASSLAGVSYNEQFF	TGTGCCAGCAGTTTAGCGGGGGTCTCCTACAATGAGCAGTTCTTC
-	TRBV2	TRBJ1-4	TRBD1	CASSEQGATNEKLFF	TGTGCCAGCAGTGAACAGGGGGCAACTAATGAAAAACTGTTTTTT
-	TRBV4-1	TRBJ1-5	TRBD1	CASSPGGGQPQHF	TGCGCCAGCAGCCCAGGGGGCGGGCAGCCCCAGCATTTT
-	TRBV15	TRBJ1-1	-	CATSRDLGRGIMNTEAFF	TGTGCCACCAGCAGAGATTTAGGCAGGGGAATCATGAACACTGAAGCTTTCTTT
-	TRBV28	TRBJ2-4	TRBD1	CASSQGGTGKNIQYF	TGTGCCAGCAGTCAAGGAGGGACAGGGAAAAACATTCAGTACTTC
-	TRBV7-2	TRBJ2-1	TRBD1	CASSSGQGARGEQFF	TGTGCCAGCAGCTCGGGACAGGGGGCGCGCGGTGAGCAGTTCTTC
-	TRBV9	TRBJ2-3	-	CASSVAGGAADTQYF	TGTGCCAGCAGCGTAGCGGGTGGGGCTGCGGATACGCAGTATTTT
-	TRBV4-2	TRBJ2-3	-	CASSHGADTQYF	TGTGCCAGCAGCCACGGGGCAGATACGCAGTATTTT
-	TRBV14	TRBJ1-1	-	CASSQQYTEAFF	TGTGCCAGCAGCCAACAGTACACTGAAGCTTTCTTT
-	TRBV7-9	TRBJ2-3	-	CASRLRGAGDTQYF	TGTGCCAGCAGGCTTCGCGGGGCGGGGGATACGCAGTATTTT
once	TRBV23-1	TRBJ1-5	-	CASSRRGGASNQPQHF	TGCGCCAGCAGCCGAAGGGGGGGCGCCAGCAATCAGCCCCAGCATTTT